The 8 T cell receptor beta chains listed next were all sequenced from one sample in a study of T cell responses to AZD1222 COVID-19 vaccine. The data were produced by immunoSEQ multiplex PCR, yet TCRdb's version contains in-frame clones alone and is incomplete. This sample has around 120,000 clones, with 70% to 90% found just once. The starting material was peripheral blood, obtained on day 0 of AZD1222 vaccination. The source of these receptors is an adult in good health.

This clone was seen only once. V gene TRBV6-5 combines with J gene TRBJ1-3; D is ambiguous. The CDR3 contains 15 residues. Trimming pared 6 bases from V and 0 bases from J, leaving 12 bases between. Germline CDR1 is MNHEY and CDR2 is SVGAGI. The CDR3 nucleotides are TGTGCCAGCAGCTTCGACCGGAGCTCTGGAAACACCATATATTTT. Its protein product is CASSFDRSSGNTIYF.

The chain is built from TRBV19 and TRBJ2-1; 9 positions agree with TRBD2. J lost 6 bases, V lost 5 bases, and 8 bases had no gene match. The germline V gene has CDR1 LNHDA and CDR2 SQIVND (reference sequence). This CDR3 is 15 amino acids long. In DNA form, the CDR3 reads TGTGCCAGTAGTTGGGCGGGAGGGACGGGCAATGAGCAGTTCTTC. Its translation is CASSWAGGTGNEQFF.

The genes are TRBV19 and TRBJ2-3, with D uncertain. Per germline, CDR1 LNHDA and CDR2 SQIVND (reference sequence). V gave up 5 bases and J gave up 2 bases, with 11 bases separating them. There are 14 residues in the CDR3. In DNA form, the CDR3 reads TGTGCCAGTAGTCTCCAGTCCGTCACAGATACGCAGTATTTT. It translates to CASSLQSVTDTQYF. Together with reference TRBV19 and TRBJ2-3, the CDR3 gives the full variable domain: DGGITQSPKYLFRKEGQNVTLSCEQNLNHDAMYWYRQDPGQGLRLIYYSQIVNDFQKGDIAEGYSVSREKKESFPLTVTSAQKNPTAFYLCASSLQSVTDTQYFGPGTRLTVL.

This chain connects TRBV5-5 to TRBJ2-1; D not certain. The CDR3 totals 15 residues. Trimming took off 1 base at V and 8 bases at J, with 16 bases between the two ends. Germline-derived CDR1 and CDR2 are SGHKS and YYEKEE (reference sequence). The CDR3 nucleotides read TGTGCCAGCAGCTTGTCGCTATCATGGGTCCATGAGCAGTTCTTC. Its translation: CASSLSLSWVHEQFF.

CDR3 amino acids: CASSEGIRGTGELFF. DNA for the CDR3: TGTGCCAGCAGTGAGGGGATTCGGGGCACCGGGGAGCTGTTTTTT. V and J are TRBV2 and TRBJ2-2; D may be TRBD2 (5 bases). Germline CDR1 SNHLY, CDR2 FYNNEI. The CDR3 has 15 amino acids. V dropped 3 bases and J dropped 4 bases, with 12 bases sitting between them.

The chain has TRBV4-3 and TRBJ1-2, with D possibly TRBD1 on 5 matching bases. This CDR3 has 11 amino acids. Deletions cut 9 bases from V and 8 bases from J, with 13 bases between. Germline loops: CDR1 LGHNA, CDR2 YSLEER. The CDR3 bases are TGCGCCAGTGGTTCAGGGCAAGGCTACACCTTC. The encoded protein is CASGSGQGYTF.

A single count supports this clone. The CDR3 bases are TGTGCCAGCAGCAAAGAAGGGGTGAGCCCCAACAGCACAGATACGCAGTATTTT. The encoded protein is CASSKEGVSPNSTDTQYF. J is TRBJ2-3 and V is TRBV21-1; no check of the table's D call, TRBD1, against the DNA was made. TRBV21-1 is reported as a pseudogene. CDR3 length equals 18 residues.

This chain links TRBV5-4 with TRBJ1-2, with D tentatively TRBD1 (6 bases). Germline CDR1 reads SGHNT; CDR2 reads YYREEE (reference sequence). The CDR3 length is 17 residues. The V and J ends lost 4 bases and 2 bases respectively, with 21 bases between them. The CDR3 region has the DNA TGTGCCAGCAGCCCTGCCGGGGGGACACTTAGGAACTATGGCTACACCTTC. It yields the protein CASSPAGGTLRNYGYTF.